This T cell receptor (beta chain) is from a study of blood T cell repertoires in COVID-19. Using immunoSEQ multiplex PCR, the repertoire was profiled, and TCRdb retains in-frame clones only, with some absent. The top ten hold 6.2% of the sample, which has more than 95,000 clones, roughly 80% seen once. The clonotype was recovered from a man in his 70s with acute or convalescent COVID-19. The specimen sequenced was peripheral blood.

The CDR3 reads CASSYWAGGRNEQFF. The DNA of the CDR3 is TGTGCCAGCAGTTACTGGGCGGGGGGTAGGAATGAGCAGTTCTTC. The chain recombines TRBV6-5 with TRBJ2-1; 8 bases align to TRBD2. V shed 1 base and J 7 bases; nucleotides not matched to a gene: 6. Germline CDR1 and CDR2: MNHEY and SVGAGI. This CDR3 comprises 15 residues.